The clone carrying this TCR beta chain was counted many times. As yet, its antigen is unknown. The CDR3 covers 13 residues. Per the germline V gene, CDR1 is SGHTA and CDR2 is FQGNSA. Deletions cut 4 bases from V and 4 bases from J, with 9 bases between. The sample belongs to a study of CD8 T cells in ankylosing spondylitis. TCRdb analysed the 5' RACE reads with MiXCR anew, one entry per CDR3 protein. This sample has about 220,000 distinct CDR3 sequences, with approximately 7.3% found just once. Study observations and caveats: In ankylosing spondylitis blood, a motif of eight highly homologous TCR beta variants appeared characteristic.

This TCR was recovered from a male donor with ankylosing spondylitis. The chain has TRBV7-2 and TRBJ2-3, with unresolved D. Specimen: blood, either unsorted or a sorted T cell fraction (not recorded which). CDR3 coding DNA: TGTGCCAGCAGCTCCTGGAAGGCAGATACGCAGTATTTT. Translation gives CASSSWKADTQYF.